This record covers a single TCR beta chain. CDR3 length: 14 residues. Germline loops: CDR1 KGHSH, CDR2 LQKENI. Trimming removed 3 bases from V and 4 bases from J, with 13 bases in between. Authors of the study amplified TCR beta CDR3 regions from RNA transcripts. RT-PCR in the first round (using the HTBI primer set) targeted the TCR CDR3. TCRdb ran MiXCR on the multiplex PCR reads and lists one entry per CDR3 protein. Of 300,000 to 350,000 distinct CDR3 sequences in the sample, around 18% were seen once. This specimen comes from a study of T cells in Graves' hyperthyroidism and ophthalmopathy. Cells are PBMCs isolated from approximately 9.2 ml of fresh blood.

Specimen: blood. This sequence joins TRBV18 and TRBJ2-7; D may be TRBD1 (5 bases). This TCR was sampled from a woman aged 40 to 50 with Graves' ophthalmopathy. CDR3 nucleotide sequence: TGTGCCAGCTCACCCCCCCAGGGAAATTACGAGCAGTACTTC. Amino acids: CASSPPQGNYEQYF.